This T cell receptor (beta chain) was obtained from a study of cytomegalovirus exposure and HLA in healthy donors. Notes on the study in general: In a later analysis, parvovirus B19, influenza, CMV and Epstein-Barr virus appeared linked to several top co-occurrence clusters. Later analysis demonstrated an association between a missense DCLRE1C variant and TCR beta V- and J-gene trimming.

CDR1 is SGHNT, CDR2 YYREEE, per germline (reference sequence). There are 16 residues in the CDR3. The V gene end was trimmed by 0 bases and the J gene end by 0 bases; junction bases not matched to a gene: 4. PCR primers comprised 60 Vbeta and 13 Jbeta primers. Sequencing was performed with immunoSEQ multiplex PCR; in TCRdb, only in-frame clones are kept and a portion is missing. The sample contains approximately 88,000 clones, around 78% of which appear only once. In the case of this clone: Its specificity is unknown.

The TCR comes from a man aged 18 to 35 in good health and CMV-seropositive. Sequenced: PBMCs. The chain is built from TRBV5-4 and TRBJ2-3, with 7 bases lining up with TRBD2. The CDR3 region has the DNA TGTGCCAGCAGCTTGGAACTAGCGACTAGCACAGATACGCAGTATTTT. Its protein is CASSLELATSTDTQYF.